The T cell receptor (beta chain) described here comes from a study of PD-L1 blockade in urothelial cancer. CDR1 WSHSY and CDR2 SAAADI come from the germline V gene. The CDR3 totals 14 residues. The ends lost 6 bases at V and 2 bases at J; junction bases unmatched: 3. This table comes from immunoSEQ multiplex PCR, and its TCRdb copy is limited to in-frame clones, with some not included. The repertoire has about 57,000 clones, about 86% of them found once; the top ten carry less than 3%. This clone was seen only a few times. The chain recombines TRBV10-2 with TRBJ2-5; 10 nucleotides agree with TRBD2. This specimen consisted of PBMCs, obtained around atezolizumab (anti-PD-L1) treatment. The sequence was obtained from a man between 50 and 59 years old with urothelial cancer. CDR3 protein: CASRDSGRQETQYF. CDR3 bases: TGCGCCAGCAGGGATAGCGGGAGGCAAGAGACCCAGTACTTC.